These T cell receptor beta chains were read from a single sample in a study of blood T cells in healthy people across ages. MiXCR, run by TCRdb on the 5' RACE reads, gives a single entry per CDR3 protein. The repertoire consists of over 950,000 distinct CDR3 sequences, with more than 30% occurring once and the leading ten covering around 13%. Sequenced material: blood. These receptor sequences come from a young man in good health. The conserved cysteine and the conserved F or W are not part of the CDR3 here. A D gene is named only where the DNA matches it firmly. Part of the rows lack a size; the others show once, few, many or a class for expanded clones.

d_gene	len	abundance	v_gene	CDR3aa
TRBD1	14	-	TRBV12-3/TRBV12-4	ASSSDRESNTGELF
-	9	-	TRBV25-1	ASSQEYRAF
-	12	-	TRBV10-3	AIGGDAMNTEAF
TRBD2	15	-	TRBV11-3	ASSSTVAGRDFNEQF
-	11	once	TRBV3-1	ASSQIEGLEAF
-	11	few	TRBV12-3/TRBV12-4	ASSTNLHNEQF
TRBD1	14	-	TRBV28	ASSSGTGGWNTEAF
-	13	-	TRBV2	ASSESPPRTGELF
-	12	many	TRBV27	ASSLGGRAEKLF
-	14	few	TRBV4-1	ASSPFPQGRNYGYT
TRBD2	15	-	TRBV12-3/TRBV12-4	ASSRRPAGRTLNEQF
-	14	few	TRBV6-6	ASSKRGDPLTDTQY
-	14	-	TRBV21-1	ASSKGQGQNTGELF
-	16	few	TRBV20-1	SARTPSGLTISTDTQY
-	10	-	TRBV20-1	SARGGNYGHT
-	10	-	TRBV6-2/TRBV6-3	ANRAYGAEAF
-	10	few	TRBV15	ATSTRQYGYT
-	12	-	TRBV28	ASTIGSGFAGYT
-	12	-	TRBV5-1	ASSLAGAGNEQY
TRBD1	14	-	TRBV6-6	ASSNAGTGGPQPQH
TRBD2	13	-	TRBV6-2/TRBV6-3	ASSWGLAVTDTQY
TRBD2	14	-	TRBV9	ASSGGLAGGRDTQY
-	10	-	TRBV14	ASSQGSPIQY
-	12	-	TRBV7-2	ASVPGHPNSPLH
-	9	few	TRBV6-5	ASSYRYEAF
-	13	-	TRBV5-1	ASSWAVQADNEQY
-	12	-	TRBV5-1	ASTLGQLQETQY
TRBD1	13	-	TRBV12-3/TRBV12-4	ASTKDRGEYNEQY